Following are 5 T cell receptor beta chains from one sample sequenced in a study of cytomegalovirus exposure and HLA in healthy donors. Sequencing was performed with immunoSEQ multiplex PCR; in TCRdb, only in-frame clones are kept and a portion is missing. This repertoire shows around 130,000 clones, over 65% found once; its top ten account for roughly 2%. The sequenced material came from PBMCs. Every receptor here comes from a woman between 25 and 40 years old in good health and CMV-seronegative.

The chain is built from TRBV19 and TRBJ2-1, with 10 positions matching TRBD2. Germline V gene data show CDR1 as LNHDA and CDR2 as SQIVND (reference sequence). The V segment lost 3 bases and the J segment 3 bases; nucleotides outside the gene matches: 5. The CDR3 extends over 16 amino acids. CDR3 residues: CASSMASGRIYNEQFF. CDR3 in DNA: TGTGCCAGTAGTATGGCTAGCGGGAGAATCTACAATGAGCAGTTCTTC.

The chain has TRBV10-2 and TRBJ2-4; 7 bases agree with TRBD1. V lost 6 bases, J lost 0 bases, and 2 bases stayed unmatched. The CDR3 has 14 amino acids. Germline-derived CDR1 and CDR2 are WSHSY and SAAADI. DNA of the CDR3: TGCGCCAGCAGGGGACAGCTAGCCAAAAACATTCAGTACTTC. This translates into CASRGQLAKNIQYF.

V gene TRBV29-1 combines with J gene TRBJ2-7; possible D gene TRBD2, 6 bases. The CDR3 has 12 amino acids. Germline values: CDR1 SQVTM, CDR2 ANQGSEA. The CDR3 DNA follows: TGCTCTGTCGGGGACTCCTCCTACGAGCAGTACTTC. This codes for CSVGDSSYEQYF.

V is TRBV9 and J is TRBJ2-2; D possibly corresponds to TRBD2 (5 bases). This CDR3 has 15 amino acids. The V gene's germline CDR1 is SGDLS and CDR2 YYNGEE. V shed 2 bases and J shed 7 bases, with 15 bases lying between them. CDR3 coding DNA: TGTGCCAGCAGCGTCGCTTCGGAGGTGGTCGGGGAGCTGTTTTTT. This codes for CASSVASEVVGELFF.

The chain carries TRBV7-9 and TRBJ2-7; 13 bases map to TRBD2. Germline V gene lookup returns CDR1 SEHNR and CDR2 FQNEAQ (reference sequence). This CDR3 has 19 residues. The trim removed 0 bases at V and 6 bases at J, leaving 14 bases unmatched. The CDR3 DNA reads TGTGCCAGCAGCTTAGCCTACAGACTAGCGGGGGGCCAGGGTTCCGAGCAGTACTTC. Its protein product is CASSLAYRLAGGQGSEQYF.